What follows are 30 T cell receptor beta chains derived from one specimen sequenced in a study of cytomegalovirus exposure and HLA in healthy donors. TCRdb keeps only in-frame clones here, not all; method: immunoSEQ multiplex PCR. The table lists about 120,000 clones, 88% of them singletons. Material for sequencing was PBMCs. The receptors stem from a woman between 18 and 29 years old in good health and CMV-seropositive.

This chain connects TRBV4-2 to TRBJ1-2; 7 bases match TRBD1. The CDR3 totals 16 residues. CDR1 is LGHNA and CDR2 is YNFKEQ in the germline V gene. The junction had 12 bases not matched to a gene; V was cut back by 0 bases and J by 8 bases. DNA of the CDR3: TGTGCCAGCAGCCAAGATCAAGGGGGCTTTACTCGGGGCTACACCTTC. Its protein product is CASSQDQGGFTRGYTF.

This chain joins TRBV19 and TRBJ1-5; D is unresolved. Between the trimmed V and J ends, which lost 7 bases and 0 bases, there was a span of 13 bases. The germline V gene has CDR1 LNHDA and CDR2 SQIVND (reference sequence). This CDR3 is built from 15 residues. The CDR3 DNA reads TGTGCCAGTACCCCTCAGGATAATAGCAATCAGCCCCAGCATTTT. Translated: CASTPQDNSNQPQHF.

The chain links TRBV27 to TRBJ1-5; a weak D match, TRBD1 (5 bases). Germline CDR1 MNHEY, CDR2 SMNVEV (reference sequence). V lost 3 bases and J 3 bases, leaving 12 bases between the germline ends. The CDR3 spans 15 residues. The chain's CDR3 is CASSLSTAHNQPQHF. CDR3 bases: TGTGCCAGCAGTTTGTCGACAGCGCACAATCAGCCCCAGCATTTT.

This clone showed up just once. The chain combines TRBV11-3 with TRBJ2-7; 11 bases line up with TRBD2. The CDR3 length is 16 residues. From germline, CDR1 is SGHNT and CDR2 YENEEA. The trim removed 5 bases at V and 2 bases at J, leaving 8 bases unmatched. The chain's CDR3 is CASSPLGLAAPYEQYF. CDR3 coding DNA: TGTGCCAGCAGCCCCCTGGGACTAGCGGCACCCTACGAGCAGTACTTC.

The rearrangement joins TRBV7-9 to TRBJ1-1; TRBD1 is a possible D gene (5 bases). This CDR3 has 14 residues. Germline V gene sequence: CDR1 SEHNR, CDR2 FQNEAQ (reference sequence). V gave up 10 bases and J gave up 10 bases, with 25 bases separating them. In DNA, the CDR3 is TGTGCCATCTCCATGCGGGACGGTGGATACTCAGCTTTCTTT. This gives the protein CAISMRDGGYSAFF.

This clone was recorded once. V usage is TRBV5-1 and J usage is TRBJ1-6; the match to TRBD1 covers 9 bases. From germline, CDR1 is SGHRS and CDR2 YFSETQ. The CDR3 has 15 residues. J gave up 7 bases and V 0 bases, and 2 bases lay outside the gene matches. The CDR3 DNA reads TGCGCCAGCAGCTTGGGGGGGACAGGGAATTCACCCCTCCACTTT. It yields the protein CASSLGGTGNSPLHF.

CDR3 region: CASSPPFQVNEKLFF. Here the CDR3 DNA reads TGTGCCAGCTCACCACCGTTCCAGGTTAATGAAAAACTGTTTTTT. The rearrangement links TRBV18 to TRBJ1-4, with no clear D. Germline-derived CDR1 and CDR2 are KGHSH and LQKENI. The V end was cut by 0 bases, the J end by 4 bases, with 9 bases between. This CDR3 is 15 amino acids long.

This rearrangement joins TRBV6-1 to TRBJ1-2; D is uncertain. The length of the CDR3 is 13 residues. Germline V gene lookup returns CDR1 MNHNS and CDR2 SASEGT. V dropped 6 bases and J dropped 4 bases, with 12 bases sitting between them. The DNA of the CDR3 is TGTGCCAGCAGAAGCTATGCTCTCTATGGCTACACCTTC. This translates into CASRSYALYGYTF.

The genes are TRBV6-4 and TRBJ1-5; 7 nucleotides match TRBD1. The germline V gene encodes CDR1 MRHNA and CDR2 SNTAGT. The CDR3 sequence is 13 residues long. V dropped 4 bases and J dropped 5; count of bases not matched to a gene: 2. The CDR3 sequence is CASSGTGHQPQHF. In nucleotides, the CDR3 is TGTGCCAGCAGTGGGACAGGCCATCAGCCCCAGCATTTT.

Here the CDR3 reads CASSLGAFYGYTF. CDR3 nucleotides: TGCGCCAGCAGCTTGGGGGCGTTCTATGGCTACACCTTC. The chain employs TRBV5-1 and TRBJ1-2; no definite D call. V was clipped by 0 bases and J by 4 bases, with 7 bases between them. CDR1 and CDR2 (germline): SGHRS, YFSETQ. The CDR3 has 13 amino acids.

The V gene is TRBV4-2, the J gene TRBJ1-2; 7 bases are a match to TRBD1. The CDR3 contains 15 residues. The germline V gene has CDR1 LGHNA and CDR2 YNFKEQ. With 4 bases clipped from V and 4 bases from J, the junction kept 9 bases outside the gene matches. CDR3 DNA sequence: TGTGCCAGCAGCCGGGACCGGGACAGTCTCTATGGCTACACCTTC. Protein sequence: CASSRDRDSLYGYTF.

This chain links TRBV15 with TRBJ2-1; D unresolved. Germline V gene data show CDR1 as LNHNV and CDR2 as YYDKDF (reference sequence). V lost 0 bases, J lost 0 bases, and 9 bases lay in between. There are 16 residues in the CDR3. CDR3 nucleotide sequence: TGTGCCACCAGCAGAGATCCCACGAGCTCCTACAATGAGCAGTTCTTC. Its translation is CATSRDPTSSYNEQFF.

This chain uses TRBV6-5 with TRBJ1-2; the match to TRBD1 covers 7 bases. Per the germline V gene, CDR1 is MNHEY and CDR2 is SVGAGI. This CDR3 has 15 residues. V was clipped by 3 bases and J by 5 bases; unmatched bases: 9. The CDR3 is CASSYSRRQGYGYTF. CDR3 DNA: TGTGCCAGCAGTTATAGCCGCCGACAGGGTTATGGCTACACCTTC.

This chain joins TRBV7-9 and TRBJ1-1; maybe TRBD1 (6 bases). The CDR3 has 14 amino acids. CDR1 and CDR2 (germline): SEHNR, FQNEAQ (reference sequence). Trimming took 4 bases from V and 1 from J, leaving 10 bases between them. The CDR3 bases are TGTGCCAGCAGCTCGCTAGGGGGGAACACTGAAGCTTTCTTT. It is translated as CASSSLGGNTEAFF.

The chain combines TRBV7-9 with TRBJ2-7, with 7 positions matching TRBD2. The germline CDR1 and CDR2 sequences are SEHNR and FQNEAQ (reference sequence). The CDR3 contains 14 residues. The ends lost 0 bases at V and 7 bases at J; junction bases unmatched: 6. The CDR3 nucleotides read TGTGCCAGCAGCTTAGCCGCGGGAGTAGGGGAGCAGTACTTC. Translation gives CASSLAAGVGEQYF.

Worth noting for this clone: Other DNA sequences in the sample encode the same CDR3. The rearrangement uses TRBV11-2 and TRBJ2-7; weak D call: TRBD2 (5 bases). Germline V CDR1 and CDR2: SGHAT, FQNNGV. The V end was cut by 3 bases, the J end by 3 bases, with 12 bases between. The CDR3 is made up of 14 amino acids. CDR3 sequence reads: CASSLGLAGYEQYF. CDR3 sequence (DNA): TGTGCCAGCAGCTTGGGTCTAGCAGGCTACGAGCAGTACTTC.

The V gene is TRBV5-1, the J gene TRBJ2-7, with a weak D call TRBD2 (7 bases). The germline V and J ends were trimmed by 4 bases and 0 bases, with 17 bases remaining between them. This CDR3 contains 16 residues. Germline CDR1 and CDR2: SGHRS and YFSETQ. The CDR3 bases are TGCGCCAGCAGCGGGGGGGCCCCCCTTAGCTCCTACGAGCAGTACTTC. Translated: CASSGGAPLSSYEQYF.

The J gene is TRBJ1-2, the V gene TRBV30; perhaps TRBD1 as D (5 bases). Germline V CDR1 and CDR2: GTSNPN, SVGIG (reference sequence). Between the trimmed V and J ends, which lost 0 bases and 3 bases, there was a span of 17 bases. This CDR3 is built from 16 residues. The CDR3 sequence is CAWSVQGPTPYYGYTF. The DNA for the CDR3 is TGTGCCTGGAGTGTCCAGGGTCCCACCCCCTACTATGGCTACACCTTC.

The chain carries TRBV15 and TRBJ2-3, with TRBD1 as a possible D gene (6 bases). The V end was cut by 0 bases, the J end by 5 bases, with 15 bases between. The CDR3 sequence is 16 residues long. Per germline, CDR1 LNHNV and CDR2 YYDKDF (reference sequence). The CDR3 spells CATSRDLGARGDTQYF. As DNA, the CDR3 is TGTGCCACCAGCAGAGATCTGGGGGCCAGAGGAGATACGCAGTATTTT.

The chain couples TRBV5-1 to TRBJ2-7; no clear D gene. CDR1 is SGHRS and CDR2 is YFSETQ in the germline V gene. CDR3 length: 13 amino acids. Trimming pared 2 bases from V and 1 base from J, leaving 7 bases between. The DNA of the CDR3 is TGCGCCAGCAGCTTCTCCAGTTCCTACGAGCAGTACTTC. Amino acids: CASSFSSSYEQYF.

CDR3 amino acids: CASSFGGVGIPTYNEQFF. The CDR3 DNA follows: TGTGCCAGTAGCTTCGGGGGGGTGGGCATTCCGACCTACAATGAGCAGTTCTTC. The J gene is TRBJ2-1, the V gene TRBV19, with 8 bases identical to TRBD2. Germline V gene data show CDR1 as LNHDA and CDR2 as SQIVND (reference sequence). V shed 6 bases, J shed 2 bases, and the junction held 15 bases outside the gene matches. The CDR3 spans 18 residues.

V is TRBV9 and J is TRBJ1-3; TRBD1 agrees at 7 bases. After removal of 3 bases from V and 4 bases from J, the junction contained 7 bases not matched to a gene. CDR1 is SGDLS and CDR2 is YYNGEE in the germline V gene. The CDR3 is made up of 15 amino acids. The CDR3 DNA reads TGTGCCAGCAGCGGACGACAGGGCCCCGGAAACACCATATATTTT. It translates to CASSGRQGPGNTIYF.

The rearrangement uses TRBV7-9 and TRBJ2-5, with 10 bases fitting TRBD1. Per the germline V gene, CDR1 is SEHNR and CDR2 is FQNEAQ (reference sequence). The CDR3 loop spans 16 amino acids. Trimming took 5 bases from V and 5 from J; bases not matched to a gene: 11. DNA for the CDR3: TGTGCCAGCAGCCGAAGTCTCGGACAGGGGGGGGAGACCCAGTACTTC. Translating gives CASSRSLGQGGETQYF.

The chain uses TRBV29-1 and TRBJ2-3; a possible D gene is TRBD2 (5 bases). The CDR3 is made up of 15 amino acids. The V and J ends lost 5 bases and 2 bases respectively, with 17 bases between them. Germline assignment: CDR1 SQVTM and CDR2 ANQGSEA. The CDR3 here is CSVPSQRRATDTQYF. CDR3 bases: TGCAGCGTTCCCTCTCAGCGGAGAGCCACAGATACGCAGTATTTT.

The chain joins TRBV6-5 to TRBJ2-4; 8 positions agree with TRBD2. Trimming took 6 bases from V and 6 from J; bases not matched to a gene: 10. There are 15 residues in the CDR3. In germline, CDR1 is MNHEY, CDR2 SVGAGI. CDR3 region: CASRKLAGLSNIQYF. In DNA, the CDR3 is TGTGCCAGCAGAAAATTAGCGGGATTGTCAAACATTCAGTACTTC.

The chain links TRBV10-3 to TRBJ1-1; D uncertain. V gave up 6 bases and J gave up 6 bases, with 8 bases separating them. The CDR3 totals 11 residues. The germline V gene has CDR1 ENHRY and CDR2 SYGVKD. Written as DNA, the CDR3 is TGTGCCATCAGCGACGGGTCTGAAGCTTTCTTT. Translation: CAISDGSEAFF.

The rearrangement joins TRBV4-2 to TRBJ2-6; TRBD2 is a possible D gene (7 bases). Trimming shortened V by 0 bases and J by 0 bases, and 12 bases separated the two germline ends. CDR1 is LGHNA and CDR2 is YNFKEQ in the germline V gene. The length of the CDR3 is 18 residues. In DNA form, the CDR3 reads TGTGCCAGCAGCCAAGATTCGGGGGGCAGCTCTGGGGCCAACGTCCTGACTTTC. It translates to CASSQDSGGSSGANVLTF.

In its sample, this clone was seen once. CDR3 DNA sequence: TGTGCCAGCAGTGCAGGCGTTTACAATGAGCAGTTCTTC. Its protein is CASSAGVYNEQFF. The genes are TRBV6-5 and TRBJ2-1; no reliable D call. The length of the CDR3 is 13 residues. The germline V gene has CDR1 MNHEY and CDR2 SVGAGI. V gave up 5 bases and J gave up 4 bases, with 9 bases separating them.

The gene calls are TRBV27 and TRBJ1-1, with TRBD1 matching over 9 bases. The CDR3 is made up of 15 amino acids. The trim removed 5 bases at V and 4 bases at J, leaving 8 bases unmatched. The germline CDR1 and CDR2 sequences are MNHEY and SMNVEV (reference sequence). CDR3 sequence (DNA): TGTGCCAGCAGTCCTAGGACAGGGGATGGCACTGAAGCTTTCTTT. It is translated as CASSPRTGDGTEAFF.

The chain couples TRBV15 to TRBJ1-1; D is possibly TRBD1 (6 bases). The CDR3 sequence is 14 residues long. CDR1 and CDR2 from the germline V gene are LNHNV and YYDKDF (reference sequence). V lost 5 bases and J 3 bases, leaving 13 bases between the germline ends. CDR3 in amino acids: CATSPDRWYTEAFF. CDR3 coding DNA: TGTGCCACCAGCCCAGACAGGTGGTACACTGAAGCTTTCTTT.